The T cell receptor (beta chain) under discussion was sequenced for a study of cytomegalovirus exposure and HLA in healthy donors. The V end was cut by 0 bases, the J end by 0 bases, with 14 bases between. From germline, CDR1 is SGHRS and CDR2 YFSETQ. The CDR3 consists of 17 residues. The PCR employed 60 Vbeta primers together with 13 Jbeta primers. Produced via immunoSEQ multiplex PCR; TCRdb's table is partial and in-frame only. This table holds roughly 180,000 clones, about four fifths found once. V is TRBV5-1 and J is TRBJ2-3, with D perhaps matching TRBD2 (5 bases). The source of this sequence is a female donor in good health and CMV-seronegative. The material sequenced was PBMCs. This CDR3 reads CASSLDPWSGSTDTQYF. The CDR3 nucleotides are TGCGCCAGCAGCTTGGACCCCTGGAGCGGTAGCACAGATACGCAGTATTTT. The complete variable domain, with remaining parts taken from reference TRBV5-1 and TRBJ2-3, reads KAGVTQTPRYLIKTRGQQVTLSCSPISGHRSVSWYQQTPGQGLQFLFEYFSETQRNKGNFPGRFSGRQFSNSRSEMNVSTLELGDSALYLCASSLDPWSGSTDTQYFGPGTRLTVL.